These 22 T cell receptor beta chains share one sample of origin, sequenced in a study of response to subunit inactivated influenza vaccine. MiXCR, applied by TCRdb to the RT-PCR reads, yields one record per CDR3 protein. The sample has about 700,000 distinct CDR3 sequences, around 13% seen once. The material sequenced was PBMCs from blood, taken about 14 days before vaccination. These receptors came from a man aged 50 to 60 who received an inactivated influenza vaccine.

DNA of the CDR3: TGTGCCAGCAGCCGCCCACCGGGGTCTGGAAACACCATATATTTT. Translation gives CASSRPPGSGNTIYF. This chain joins TRBV28 and TRBJ1-3; no clear D gene. The CDR3 spans 15 residues. Germline V gives CDR1 MDHEN, CDR2 SYDVKM. V lost 6 bases to trimming and J lost 1 base, with 13 bases between them.

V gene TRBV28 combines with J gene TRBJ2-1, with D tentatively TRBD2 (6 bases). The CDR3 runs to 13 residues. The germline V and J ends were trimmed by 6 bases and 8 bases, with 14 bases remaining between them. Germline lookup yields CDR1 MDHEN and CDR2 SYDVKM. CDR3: CASRSGSMDEQFF. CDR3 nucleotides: TGTGCCAGCAGGTCCGGGAGTATGGATGAGCAGTTCTTC.

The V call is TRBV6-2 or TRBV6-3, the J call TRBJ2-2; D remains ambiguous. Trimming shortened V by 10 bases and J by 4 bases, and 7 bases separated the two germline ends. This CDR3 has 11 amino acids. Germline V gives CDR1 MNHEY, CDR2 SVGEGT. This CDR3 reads CATTRTGELFF. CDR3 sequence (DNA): TGTGCCACCACACGCACCGGGGAGCTGTTTTTT.

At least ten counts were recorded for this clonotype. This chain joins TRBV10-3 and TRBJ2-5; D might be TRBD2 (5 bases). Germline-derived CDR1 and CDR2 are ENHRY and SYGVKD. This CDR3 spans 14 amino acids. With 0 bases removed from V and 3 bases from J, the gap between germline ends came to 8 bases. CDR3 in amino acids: CAISESRDEETQYF. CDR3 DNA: TGTGCCATCAGTGAGTCGAGGGATGAAGAGACCCAGTACTTC.

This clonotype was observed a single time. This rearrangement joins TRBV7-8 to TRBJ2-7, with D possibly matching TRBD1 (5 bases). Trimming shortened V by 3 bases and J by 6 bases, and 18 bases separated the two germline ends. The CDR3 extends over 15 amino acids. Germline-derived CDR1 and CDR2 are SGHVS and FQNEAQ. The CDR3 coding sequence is TGTGCCAGCAGCTTCCAGGGTAGTAGAACGGGCGAGCAGTACTTC. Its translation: CASSFQGSRTGEQYF. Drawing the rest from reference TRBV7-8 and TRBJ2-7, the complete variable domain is GAGVSQSPRYKVAKRGQDVALRCDPISGHVSLFWYQQALGQGPEFLTYFQNEAQLDKSGLPSDRFFAERPEGSVSTLKIQRTQQEDSAVYLCASSFQGSRTGEQYFGPGTRLTVT.

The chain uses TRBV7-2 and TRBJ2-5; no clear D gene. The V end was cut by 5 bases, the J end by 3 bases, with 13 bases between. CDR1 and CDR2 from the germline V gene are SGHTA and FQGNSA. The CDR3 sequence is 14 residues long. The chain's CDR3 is CASSPGATKETQYF. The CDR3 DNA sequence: TGTGCCAGCAGCCCCGGCGCCACCAAAGAGACCCAGTACTTC.

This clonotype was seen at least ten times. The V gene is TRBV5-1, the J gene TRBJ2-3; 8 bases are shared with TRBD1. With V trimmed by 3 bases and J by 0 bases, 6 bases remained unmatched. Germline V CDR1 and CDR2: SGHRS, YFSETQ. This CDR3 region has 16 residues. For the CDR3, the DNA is TGCGCCAGCAGCTCGACAGGGGCGGAAAGCACAGATACGCAGTATTTT. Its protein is CASSSTGAESTDTQYF.

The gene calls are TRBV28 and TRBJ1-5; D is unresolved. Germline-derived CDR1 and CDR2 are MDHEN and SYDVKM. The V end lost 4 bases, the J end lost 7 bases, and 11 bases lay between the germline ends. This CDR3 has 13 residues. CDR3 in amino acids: CASSSPGIQPQHF. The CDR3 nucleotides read TGTGCCAGCAGTTCCCCCGGGATCCAGCCCCAGCATTTT.

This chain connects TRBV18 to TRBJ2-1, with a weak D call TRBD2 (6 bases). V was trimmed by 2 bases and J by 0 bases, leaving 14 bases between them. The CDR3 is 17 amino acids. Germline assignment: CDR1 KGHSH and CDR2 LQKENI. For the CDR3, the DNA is TGTGCCAGCTCACCATTTCAGGGCGGGAACTCCTACAATGAGCAGTTCTTC. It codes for CASSPFQGGNSYNEQFF.

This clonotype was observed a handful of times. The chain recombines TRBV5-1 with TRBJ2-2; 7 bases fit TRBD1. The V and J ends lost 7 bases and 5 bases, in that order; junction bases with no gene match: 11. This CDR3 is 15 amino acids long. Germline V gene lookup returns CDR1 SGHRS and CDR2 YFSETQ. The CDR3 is CASLSQGNPTGELFF. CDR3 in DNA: TGCGCCAGCCTCTCACAGGGGAATCCAACCGGGGAGCTGTTTTTT.

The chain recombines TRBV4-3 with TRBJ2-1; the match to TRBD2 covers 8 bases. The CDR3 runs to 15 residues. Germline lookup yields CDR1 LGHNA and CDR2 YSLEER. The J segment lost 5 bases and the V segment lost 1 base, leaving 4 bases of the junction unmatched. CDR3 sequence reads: CASSQVGLDHNEQFF. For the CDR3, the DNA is TGCGCCAGCAGCCAAGTGGGACTAGATCACAATGAGCAGTTCTTC.

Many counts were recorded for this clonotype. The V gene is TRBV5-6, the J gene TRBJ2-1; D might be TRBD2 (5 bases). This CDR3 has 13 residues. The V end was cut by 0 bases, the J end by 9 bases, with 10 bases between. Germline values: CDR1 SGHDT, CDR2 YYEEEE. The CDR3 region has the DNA TGTGCCAGCAGCTTGGGAGGGCGCCCTGAGCAGTTCTTC. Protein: CASSLGGRPEQFF.

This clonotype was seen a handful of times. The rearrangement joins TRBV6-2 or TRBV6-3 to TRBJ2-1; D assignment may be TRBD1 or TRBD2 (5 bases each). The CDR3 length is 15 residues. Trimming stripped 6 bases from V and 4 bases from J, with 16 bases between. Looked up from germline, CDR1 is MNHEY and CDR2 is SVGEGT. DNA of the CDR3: TGTGCCAGCAGCCCGGGGCCCCCCCGTTACAATGAGCAGTTCTTC. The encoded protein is CASSPGPPRYNEQFF.

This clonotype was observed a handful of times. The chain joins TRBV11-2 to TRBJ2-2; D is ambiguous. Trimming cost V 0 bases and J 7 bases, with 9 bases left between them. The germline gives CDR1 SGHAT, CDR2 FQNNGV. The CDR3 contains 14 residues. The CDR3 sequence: CASSLDLGYGELFF. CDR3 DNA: TGTGCCAGCAGCTTAGATTTGGGTTACGGGGAGCTGTTTTTT.

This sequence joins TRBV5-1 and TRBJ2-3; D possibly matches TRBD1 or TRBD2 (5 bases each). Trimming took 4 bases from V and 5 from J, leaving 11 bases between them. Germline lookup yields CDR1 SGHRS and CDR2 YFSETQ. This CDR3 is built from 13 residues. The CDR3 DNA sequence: TGCGCCAGCAGCACAGGACTGGGAGATACGCAGTATTTT. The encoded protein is CASSTGLGDTQYF. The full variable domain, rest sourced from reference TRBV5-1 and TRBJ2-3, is KAGVTQTPRYLIKTRGQQVTLSCSPISGHRSVSWYQQTPGQGLQFLFEYFSETQRNKGNFPGRFSGRQFSNSRSEMNVSTLELGDSALYLCASSTGLGDTQYFGPGTRLTVL.

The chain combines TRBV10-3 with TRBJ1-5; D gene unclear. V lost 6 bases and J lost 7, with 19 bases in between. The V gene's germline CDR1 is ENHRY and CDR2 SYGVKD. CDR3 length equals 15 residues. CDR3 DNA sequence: TGTGCCATCAGCCAGAGGGTGGACGGAGGACAGCCCCAGCATTTT. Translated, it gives CAISQRVDGGQPQHF.

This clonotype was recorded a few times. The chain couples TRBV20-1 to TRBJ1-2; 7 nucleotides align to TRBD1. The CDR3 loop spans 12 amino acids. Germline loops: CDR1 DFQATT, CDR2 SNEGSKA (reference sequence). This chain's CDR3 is CSAVAGGYGYTF. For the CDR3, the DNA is TGCAGCGCGGTGGCAGGGGGTTATGGCTACACCTTC.

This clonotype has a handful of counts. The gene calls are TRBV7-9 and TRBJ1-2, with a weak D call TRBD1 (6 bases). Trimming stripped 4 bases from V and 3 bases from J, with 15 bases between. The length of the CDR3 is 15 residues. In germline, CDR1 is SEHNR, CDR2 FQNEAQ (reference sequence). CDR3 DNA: TGTGCCAGCAGCTGGCGGACGCAGGGGCACTATGGCTACACCTTC. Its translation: CASSWRTQGHYGYTF.

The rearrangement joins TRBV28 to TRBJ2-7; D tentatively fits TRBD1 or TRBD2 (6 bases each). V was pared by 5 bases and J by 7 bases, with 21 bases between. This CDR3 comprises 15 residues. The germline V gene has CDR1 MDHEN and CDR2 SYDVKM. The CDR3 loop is CASSPPGARVGEQYF. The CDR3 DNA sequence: TGTGCCAGCAGTCCCCCGGGGGCGCGGGTGGGTGAGCAGTACTTC.

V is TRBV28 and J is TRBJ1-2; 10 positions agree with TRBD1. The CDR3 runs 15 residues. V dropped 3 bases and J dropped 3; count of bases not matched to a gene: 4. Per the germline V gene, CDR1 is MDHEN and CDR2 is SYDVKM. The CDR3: CASSFLDRGDYGYTF. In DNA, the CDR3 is TGTGCCAGCAGTTTTTTGGACAGGGGGGACTATGGCTACACCTTC.

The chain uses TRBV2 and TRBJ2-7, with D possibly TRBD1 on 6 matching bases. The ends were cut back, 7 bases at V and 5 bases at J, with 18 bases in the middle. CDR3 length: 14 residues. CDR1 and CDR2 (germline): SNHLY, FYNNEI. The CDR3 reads CASKGTFTVHEQYF. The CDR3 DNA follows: TGTGCCAGCAAAGGGACATTTACAGTCCACGAGCAGTACTTC.

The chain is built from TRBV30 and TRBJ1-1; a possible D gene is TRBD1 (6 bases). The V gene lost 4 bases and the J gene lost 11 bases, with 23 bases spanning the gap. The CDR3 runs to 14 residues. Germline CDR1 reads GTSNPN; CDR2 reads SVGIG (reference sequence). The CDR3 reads CAWTPGTPMVKAFF. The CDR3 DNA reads TGTGCCTGGACTCCCGGGACACCCATGGTAAAGGCTTTCTTT.